This TCR beta chain was sequenced for a study of identical twins. Unique molecular identifiers were present on the cDNA, and a universal primer site came from template switching. TCRdb processed the 5' RACE reads anew with MiXCR; each CDR3 protein has one entry. The repertoire holds 300,000 to 400,000 distinct CDR3 sequences, with about 9% as singletons. General study points: Model-predicted out-of-frame TCR alpha sharing fell below observed values in monozygotic twins. Beta clonotypes that were abundant in cord blood contained fewer insertions, a pattern absent from memory repertoires. The study found excess low generation probability among twin-shared out-of-frame alpha sequences.

The sample holds many counts of this clonotype. Its antigen is not known. CDR3 length: 13 residues. Germline V gene lookup returns CDR1 DFQATT and CDR2 SNEGSKA (reference sequence). The ends were cut back, 1 base at V and 3 bases at J, with 8 bases in the middle. The sequence was obtained from a woman aged 45 to 65 in good health. The specimen was naive T cells sorted from blood. This sequence joins TRBV20-1 and TRBJ2-3; possibly TRBD2 for D (5 bases). CDR3 in DNA: TGCAGTGCTAGAGGGAGGAGTACAGATACGCAGTATTTT. Translating it yields CSARGRSTDTQYF.